This T cell receptor beta chain is drawn from a study of blood T cells in healthy people across ages. Together with a sample-barcoded 5' primer, a J-beta primer mix was included in a second PCR lasting roughly 6 to 12 cycles. TCRdb analysed the 5' RACE reads with MiXCR anew, one entry per CDR3 protein. The sample has about 1.8 million distinct CDR3 sequences; just under 50% are singletons. V shed 3 bases, J shed 0 bases, and the junction held 11 bases outside the gene matches. Germline V gene data show CDR1 as MNHEY and CDR2 as SMNVEV (reference sequence). CDR3 length: 17 amino acids. V is TRBV27 and J is TRBJ2-7; 7 bases fit TRBD1. The sequence was obtained from a woman between 40 and 55 years old in good health. The sample was blood. The chain's CDR3 is CASSFISPGQSSYEQYF. The CDR3 DNA reads TGTGCCAGCAGTTTTATTTCTCCGGGACAGAGCTCCTACGAGCAGTACTTC.